These T cell receptor beta chains were read from a single sample in a study of blood T cells in healthy people across ages. TCRdb re-called the 5' RACE reads through MiXCR, storing one row per CDR3 protein. The sample shows approximately 700,000 distinct CDR3 sequences, about 32% of them seen only once. The sequenced sample consisted of blood. The receptor source for this set is a woman over 75 in good health. CDR3s include the opening cysteine and the closing phenylalanine or tryptophan. D genes are given only for firm matches. Clone size, where shown, is once, few, many, or a class for clones that have expanded.

CASSLGRLYTGELFF	TGTGCCAGCAGCTTGGGCAGGCTTTACACCGGGGAGCTGTTTTTT	.	.	TRBV5-6	TRBJ2-2
CSAGTQVEETQYF	TGCAGTGCAGGGACACAGGTAGAAGAGACCCAGTACTTC	many	.	TRBV20-1	TRBJ2-5
CASSVMTGANEQFF	TGTGCCAGCAGTGTCATGACAGGGGCAAATGAGCAGTTCTTC	.	TRBD1	TRBV2	TRBJ2-1
CSARPTSDTQYF	TGCAGTGCTAGACCAACTTCAGATACGCAGTATTTT	many	.	TRBV20-1	TRBJ2-3
CASSEFRGDQPQHF	TGTGCCAGCAGTGAGTTCCGGGGCGATCAGCCCCAGCATTTT	.	.	TRBV2	TRBJ1-5
CASSLNPAVTYEQYF	TGTGCCAGCAGCTTAAATCCTGCAGTTACCTACGAGCAGTACTTC	many	.	TRBV7-3	TRBJ2-7
CASSPDRGDYEQYF	TGTGCCAGCAGCCCGGACAGGGGGGACTACGAGCAGTACTTC	many	TRBD1	TRBV5-6	TRBJ2-7
CASSSGQGGGETQYF	TGTGCCAGCAGTTCGGGACAGGGTGGGGGAGAGACCCAGTACTTC	many	TRBD1	TRBV12-3/TRBV12-4	TRBJ2-5
CASRGQWDEAFF	TGTGCCAGCAGGGGACAGTGGGATGAAGCTTTCTTT	many	TRBD1	TRBV6-1	TRBJ1-1
CASSTEGTGELFF	TGCGCCAGCAGCACGGAGGGTACCGGGGAGCTGTTTTTT	few	.	TRBV5-1	TRBJ2-2